The present TCR beta chain was sequenced within a study of blood T cells in healthy people across ages. Study-level findings and limits: The recorded TCR beta diversity per million T cells decreased in a roughly linear manner with age.

The use of a sample-barcoded 5' primer and a J-beta primer mix characterized a second PCR of roughly 6 to 11 cycles. TCRdb analysed the 5' RACE reads with MiXCR anew, one entry per CDR3 protein. The sample lists just over 1 million distinct CDR3 sequences, 40% to 55% occurring once. Trimming removed 2 bases from V and 4 bases from J, with 6 bases in between. The CDR3 covers 12 residues. CDR1 and CDR2 from the germline V gene are SGHRS and YFSETQ. This clonotype was observed a few times. Its antigen is undetermined. Every sample yielded at least 6.5 million isolated PBMCs. This sequence was found in a woman aged 60 to 75 in good health. The sample comprised blood. The genes are TRBV5-1 and TRBJ2-5; D is uncertain. CDR3 region: CASSFSRETQYF. Written as DNA, the CDR3 is TGCGCCAGCAGCTTTTCTCGAGAGACCCAGTACTTC.